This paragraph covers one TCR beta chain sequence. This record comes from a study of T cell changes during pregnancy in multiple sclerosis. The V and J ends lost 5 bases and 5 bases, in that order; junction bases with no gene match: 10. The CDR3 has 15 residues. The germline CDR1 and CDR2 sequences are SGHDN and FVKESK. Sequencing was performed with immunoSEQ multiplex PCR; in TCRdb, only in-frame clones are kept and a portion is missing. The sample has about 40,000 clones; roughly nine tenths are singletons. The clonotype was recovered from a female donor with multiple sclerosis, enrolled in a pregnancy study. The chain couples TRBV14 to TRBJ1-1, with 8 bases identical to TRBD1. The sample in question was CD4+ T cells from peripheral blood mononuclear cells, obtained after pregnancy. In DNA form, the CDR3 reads TGTGCCAGCAGCACTCAGGGGGCGCGGAGAACTGAAGCTTTCTTT. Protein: CASSTQGARRTEAFF.